The clone carrying this TCR beta chain was seen many times. The sample originates from a study of CD8 T cells in ankylosing spondylitis. The CDR3 is 15 amino acids. Germline values: CDR1 SQVTM, CDR2 ANQGSEA. Between the trimmed V and J ends, which lost 5 bases and 4 bases, there was a span of 20 bases. TCRdb re-called the 5' RACE reads with MiXCR, one entry per CDR3 protein. The sample lists 290,000 or so distinct CDR3 sequences; about a fifth were seen once. The TCR was taken from a female donor with ankylosing spondylitis or in good health (not recorded which). The sequenced sample was blood, either unsorted or a sorted T cell fraction (not recorded which). The chain combines TRBV29-1 with TRBJ1-1, with a tentative D call TRBD1 (6 bases). CDR3 DNA: TGCAGCGTTTCCATCGAGGGGGGACATAGCACTGAAGCTTTCTTT. Translation: CSVSIEGGHSTEAFF.